This T cell receptor (beta chain) emerged from a study of beta chain features in type 1 diabetes. Sequenced material consisted of expressed TCRB transcripts (all of the isolated RNA was reverse transcribed). Using immunoSEQ multiplex PCR, the repertoire was profiled, and TCRdb retains in-frame clones only, with some absent. Of fewer than 650,000 clones listed, around a sixth are singletons. This sequence was found in a man aged 18 to 29 in good health. The sequenced sample consisted of naive CD4+ T cells from blood.

CDR3 sequence (DNA): TGTGCCAGCCGGGAGGCAGGGAAGAGAAAATCCTACGAGCAGTACTTC. Its protein is CASREAGKRKSYEQYF. The gene calls are TRBV28 and TRBJ2-7; 7 nucleotides agree with TRBD2. The CDR3 extends over 16 amino acids. CDR1 is MDHEN and CDR2 is SYDVKM in the germline V gene. The J segment lost 1 base and the V segment lost 8 bases, leaving 14 bases of the junction unmatched.